In this sample, the clone carrying this TCR beta chain turned up many times. Antigen unknown. This CDR3 spans 16 amino acids. V shed 1 base and J 0 bases; nucleotides not matched to a gene: 3. Germline values: CDR1 SGHAT, CDR2 FQNNGV. This entry comes from a study of T cell repertoires in cytomegalovirus infection. Each CDR3 protein is one row after TCRdb ran MiXCR on the reads. The profile covers 450,000 to 550,000 distinct CDR3 sequences, with more than 15% appearing a single time and roughly a quarter taken by the ten largest. Broader study findings: The study found HLA-C-restricted CMV-specific TCR beta clonotypes dominating the ex vivo response. Cumulated frequencies of public TCR beta families served to identify carriers of CMV plus the relevant HLA.

The sequencing sample was made of CD8+ T cells from PBMCs. The chain has TRBV11-2 and TRBJ2-7, with 10 bases aligning to TRBD1. The origin of this receptor is a human donor in good health (CMV status not recorded). Some clones in this sample may be carry-over from other donors' samples. The chain's CDR3 is CASSLGGQGTSYEQYF. In DNA, the CDR3 is TGTGCCAGCAGCTTAGGGGGACAGGGGACCTCCTACGAGCAGTACTTC.